The rows below give T cell receptor beta chains drawn from one sample of a study of CD8+ T cells in alopecia areata. TCRdb's copy holds only in-frame clones and misses some; the assay was immunoSEQ multiplex PCR. The sample yields fewer than 40,000 clones, over 50% seen once. Sample: CD4+ Tregs sorted from blood. These receptors came from a human donor with alopecia areata. CDR3s include the opening cysteine and the closing phenylalanine or tryptophan. A D gene is named only where the DNA matches it firmly. For some rows the clone size is stated as once, few or many, or as a class when expanded; others skip it.

D: -
J: TRBJ2-7
V: TRBV9
size: -
CDR3: CASSTGLSPLYEQYF
DNA: TGTGCCAGCAGCACCGGGCTCTCGCCCCTCTACGAGCAGTACTTC

D: TRBD2
J: TRBJ2-3
V: TRBV6-4
size: -
CDR3: CASIWLAGTDTQYF
DNA: TGTGCCAGCATTTGGCTAGCGGGCACAGATACGCAGTATTTT

D: TRBD1
J: TRBJ2-7
V: TRBV7-2
size: -
CDR3: CASSYGQGQGYEQYF
DNA: TGTGCCAGCAGCTACGGACAGGGTCAAGGCTACGAGCAGTACTTC

D: -
J: TRBJ2-3
V: TRBV4-2
size: -
CDR3: CASSMGGPTDTQYF
DNA: TGTGCCAGCAGCATGGGGGGCCCCACAGATACGCAGTATTTT

D: -
J: TRBJ2-6
V: TRBV5-1
size: few
CDR3: CASSSELGIAGANVLTF
DNA: TGCGCCAGCAGCTCCGAACTTGGGATCGCTGGGGCCAACGTCCTGACTTTC

D: TRBD2
J: TRBJ2-3
V: TRBV18
size: -
CDR3: CASSSPTSGAPDTQYF
DNA: TGTGCCAGCTCATCCCCGACTAGCGGGGCTCCTGATACGCAGTATTTT

D: TRBD1
J: TRBJ2-7
V: TRBV29-1
size: few
CDR3: CSVAPTGGNEQYF
DNA: TGCAGCGTCGCCCCCACAGGGGGCAACGAGCAGTACTTC

D: -
J: TRBJ1-6
V: TRBV2
size: few
CDR3: CASSNARSSPLHF
DNA: TGTGCCAGCAGTAACGCTAGGTCTTCACCCCTCCACTTT

D: -
J: TRBJ1-1
V: TRBV7-2
size: few
CDR3: CASSPGFQAFF
DNA: TGTGCCAGCAGCCCGGGGTTCCAAGCTTTCTTT

D: -
J: TRBJ1-1
V: TRBV7-2
size: once
CDR3: CASSLWGVGTEAFF
DNA: TGTGCCAGCAGCTTATGGGGGGTGGGCACTGAAGCTTTCTTT

D: -
J: TRBJ2-7
V: TRBV29-1
size: -
CDR3: CSVGGSASYEQYF
DNA: TGCAGCGTTGGAGGTTCAGCCTCCTACGAGCAGTACTTC

D: TRBD2
J: TRBJ2-1
V: TRBV6-8
size: -
CDR3: CASRGPGLAGGNEQFF
DNA: TGTGCCAGCAGGGGCCCCGGACTAGCGGGGGGGAATGAGCAGTTCTTC

D: -
J: TRBJ2-7
V: TRBV5-6
size: -
CDR3: CASSSLFGSYEQYF
DNA: TGTGCCAGCAGCTCCCTCTTTGGCTCCTACGAGCAGTACTTC

D: -
J: TRBJ2-3
V: TRBV19
size: -
CDR3: CASSIVQGPADTQYF
DNA: TGTGCCAGTAGTATAGTTCAGGGCCCGGCAGATACGCAGTATTTT

D: TRBD2
J: TRBJ2-1
V: TRBV30
size: -
CDR3: CSASGSLYNEQFF
DNA: TGTTCCGCTAGCGGGAGTTTGTACAATGAGCAGTTCTTC

D: TRBD2
J: TRBJ2-1
V: TRBV27
size: -
CDR3: CASTTGLAGFSYNEQFF
DNA: TGTGCCAGCACCACGGGACTAGCGGGCTTCTCCTACAATGAGCAGTTCTTC

D: -
J: TRBJ1-1
V: TRBV20-1
size: -
CDR3: CSARENEEAFF
DNA: TGCAGTGCTAGAGAGAACGAAGAAGCTTTCTTT

D: TRBD2
J: TRBJ2-1
V: TRBV7-2
size: -
CDR3: CASSPRTSGVLYNEQFF
DNA: TGTGCCAGCAGCCCCCGGACTAGCGGGGTTTTGTACAATGAGCAGTTCTTC

D: TRBD1
J: TRBJ2-7
V: TRBV25-1
size: -
CDR3: CASSGPRQGINDEQYF
DNA: TGTGCCAGCAGTGGACCCAGACAGGGGATTAACGACGAGCAGTACTTC

D: TRBD1
J: TRBJ2-1
V: TRBV5-6
size: -
CDR3: CASSTRTGGALGFF
DNA: TGTGCCAGCAGCACTCGGACAGGGGGCGCTTTGGGGTTCTTC

D: -
J: TRBJ2-3
V: TRBV7-2
size: -
CDR3: CASSQGRGWDTQYF
DNA: TGTGCCAGCAGCCAAGGCAGGGGTTGGGATACGCAGTATTTT

D: TRBD1
J: TRBJ2-1
V: TRBV5-1
size: -
CDR3: CASTFTQGNEQFF
DNA: TGCGCCAGCACCTTTACACAGGGGAATGAGCAGTTCTTC

D: -
J: TRBJ2-7
V: TRBV7-2
size: few
CDR3: CASSTGERAYEQYF
DNA: TGTGCCAGCAGCACAGGGGAGCGGGCCTACGAGCAGTACTTC

D: TRBD2
J: TRBJ2-7
V: TRBV7-2
size: -
CDR3: CASSLASGRASYEQYF
DNA: TGTGCCAGCAGCTTGGCTAGCGGGAGGGCCTCCTACGAGCAGTACTTC

D: -
J: TRBJ1-4
V: TRBV6-1
size: -
CDR3: CASSVGGNEKLFF
DNA: TGTGCCAGCAGTGTAGGGGGTAATGAAAAACTGTTTTTT

D: -
J: TRBJ2-5
V: TRBV28
size: few
CDR3: CASIGETQYF
DNA: TGTGCCAGCATTGGGGAGACCCAGTACTTC

D: -
J: TRBJ2-1
V: TRBV29-1
size: few
CDR3: CSVSRDIYNEQFF
DNA: TGCAGCGTTAGCCGAGACATTTACAATGAGCAGTTCTTC

D: -
J: TRBJ1-2
V: TRBV7-9
size: -
CDR3: CASSGQDGYGYTF
DNA: TGTGCCAGCAGCGGGCAGGACGGCTATGGCTACACCTTC

D: -
J: TRBJ1-2
V: TRBV28
size: -
CDR3: CASRSFQGTRGYTF
DNA: TGTGCCAGCAGAAGTTTCCAGGGAACGAGGGGCTACACCTTC

D: TRBD2
J: TRBJ2-1
V: TRBV7-2
size: once
CDR3: CASSLFGGGTYNEQFF
DNA: TGTGCCAGCAGCTTATTCGGCGGGGGAACCTACAATGAGCAGTTCTTC

D: -
J: TRBJ2-3
V: TRBV14
size: -
CDR3: CASSRALLITDTQYF
DNA: TGTGCCAGCAGCCGGGCCCTCCTCATCACAGATACGCAGTATTTT

D: -
J: TRBJ2-7
V: TRBV7-9
size: -
CDR3: CASSLGGPNPGYEQYF
DNA: TGTGCCAGCAGCTTAGGGGGACCTAACCCAGGCTACGAGCAGTACTTC

D: -
J: TRBJ1-4
V: TRBV5-1
size: -
CDR3: CASSPLGREKLFF
DNA: TGCGCCAGCAGCCCCCTCGGTAGGGAGAAACTGTTTTTT

D: TRBD1
J: TRBJ2-7
V: TRBV19
size: -
CDR3: CASSIGTANYEQYF
DNA: TGTGCCAGTAGTATTGGGACAGCTAACTACGAGCAGTACTTC

D: -
J: TRBJ1-2
V: TRBV28
size: medium-sized
CDR3: CASSLRQFYGYTF
DNA: TGTGCCAGCAGTTTACGGCAGTTCTATGGCTACACCTTC

D: -
J: TRBJ2-1
V: TRBV5-1
size: -
CDR3: CASSPGPYNEQFF
DNA: TGCGCCAGCAGCCCAGGCCCGTACAATGAGCAGTTCTTC

D: TRBD2
J: TRBJ2-1
V: TRBV5-1
size: -
CDR3: CASNLGLAGGNEQFF
DNA: TGCGCCAGCAACCTAGGACTAGCGGGAGGAAATGAGCAGTTCTTC

D: TRBD2
J: TRBJ2-7
V: TRBV2
size: -
CDR3: CASSVERGSSYEQYF
DNA: TGTGCCAGCAGTGTTGAGCGGGGGAGCTCCTACGAGCAGTACTTC

D: -
J: TRBJ1-2
V: TRBV6-6
size: -
CDR3: CASSYGFQGNGYTF
DNA: TGTGCCAGCAGTTACGGATTTCAGGGGAATGGCTACACCTTC

D: -
J: TRBJ1-2
V: TRBV7-2
size: few
CDR3: CASSLTGQANYGYTF
DNA: TGTGCCAGCAGCTTAACGGGTCAGGCTAACTATGGCTACACCTTC